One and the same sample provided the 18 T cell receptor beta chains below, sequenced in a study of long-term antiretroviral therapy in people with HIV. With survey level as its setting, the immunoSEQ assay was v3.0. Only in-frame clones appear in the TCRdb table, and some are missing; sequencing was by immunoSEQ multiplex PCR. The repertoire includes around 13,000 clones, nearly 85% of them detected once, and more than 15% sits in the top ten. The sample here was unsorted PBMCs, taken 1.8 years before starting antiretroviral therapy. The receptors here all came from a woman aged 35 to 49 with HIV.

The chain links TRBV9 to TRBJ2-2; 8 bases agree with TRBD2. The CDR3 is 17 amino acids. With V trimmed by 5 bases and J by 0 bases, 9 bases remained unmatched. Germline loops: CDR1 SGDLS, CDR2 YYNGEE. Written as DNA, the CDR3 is TGTGCCAGCAGTCGAACTACTAGCGGCCCGAACACCGGGGAGCTGTTTTTT. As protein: CASSRTTSGPNTGELFF.

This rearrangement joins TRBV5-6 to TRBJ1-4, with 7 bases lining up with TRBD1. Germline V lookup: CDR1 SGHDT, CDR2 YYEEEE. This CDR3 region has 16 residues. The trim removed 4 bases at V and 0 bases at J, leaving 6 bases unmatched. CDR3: CASSRWTGSTNEKLFF. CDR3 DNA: TGTGCCAGCAGCAGATGGACAGGCTCAACTAATGAAAAACTGTTTTTT.

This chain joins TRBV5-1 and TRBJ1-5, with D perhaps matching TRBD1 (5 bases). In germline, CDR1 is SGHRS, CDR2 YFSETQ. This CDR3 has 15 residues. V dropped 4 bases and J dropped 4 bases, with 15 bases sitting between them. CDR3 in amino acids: CASSPETAPNQPQHF. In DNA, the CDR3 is TGCGCCAGCAGCCCCGAGACAGCTCCTAATCAGCCCCAGCATTTT. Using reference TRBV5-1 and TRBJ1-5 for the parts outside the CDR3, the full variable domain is KAGVTQTPRYLIKTRGQQVTLSCSPISGHRSVSWYQQTPGQGLQFLFEYFSETQRNKGNFPGRFSGRQFSNSRSEMNVSTLELGDSALYLCASSPETAPNQPQHFGDGTRLSIL.

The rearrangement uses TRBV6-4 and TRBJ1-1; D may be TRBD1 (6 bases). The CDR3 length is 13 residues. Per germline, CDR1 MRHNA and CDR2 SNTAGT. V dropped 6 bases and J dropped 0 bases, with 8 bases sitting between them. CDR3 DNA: TGTGCCAGCAGCCGGACAGTGAACACTGAAGCTTTCTTT. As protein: CASSRTVNTEAFF.

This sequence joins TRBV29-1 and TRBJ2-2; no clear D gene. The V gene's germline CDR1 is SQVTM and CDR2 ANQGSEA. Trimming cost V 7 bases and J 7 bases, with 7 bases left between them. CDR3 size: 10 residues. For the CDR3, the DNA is TGCAGCGGGCTTGGCGGGGAGCTGTTTTTT. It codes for CSGLGGELFF.

The CDR3 protein is CAISESTSLPEQFF. The CDR3 DNA follows: TGTGCCATCAGTGAGTCGACGAGTCTTCCTGAGCAGTTCTTC. The chain joins TRBV10-3 to TRBJ2-1; D remains unclear. The length of the CDR3 is 14 residues. V lost 0 bases and J lost 9, with 12 bases in between. Germline V gives CDR1 ENHRY, CDR2 SYGVKD.

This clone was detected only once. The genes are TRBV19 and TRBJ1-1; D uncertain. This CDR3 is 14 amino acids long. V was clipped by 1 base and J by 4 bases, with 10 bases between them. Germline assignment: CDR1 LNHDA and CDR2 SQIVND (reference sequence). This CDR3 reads CASSIALVVTEAFF. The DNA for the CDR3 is TGTGCCAGTAGTATAGCCCTCGTCGTCACTGAAGCTTTCTTT.

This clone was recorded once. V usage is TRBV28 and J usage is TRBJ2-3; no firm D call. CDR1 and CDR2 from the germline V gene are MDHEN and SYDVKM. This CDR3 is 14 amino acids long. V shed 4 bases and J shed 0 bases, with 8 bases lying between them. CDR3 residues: CASSSRLSTDTQYF. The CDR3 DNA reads TGTGCCAGCAGTTCTCGACTCAGCACAGATACGCAGTATTTT.

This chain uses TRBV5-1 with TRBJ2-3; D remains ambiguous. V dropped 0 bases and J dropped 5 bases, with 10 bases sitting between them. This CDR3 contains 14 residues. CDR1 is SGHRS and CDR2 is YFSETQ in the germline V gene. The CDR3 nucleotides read TGCGCCAGCAGCTTGGTGACCGGTCTAGATACGCAGTATTTT. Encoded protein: CASSLVTGLDTQYF.

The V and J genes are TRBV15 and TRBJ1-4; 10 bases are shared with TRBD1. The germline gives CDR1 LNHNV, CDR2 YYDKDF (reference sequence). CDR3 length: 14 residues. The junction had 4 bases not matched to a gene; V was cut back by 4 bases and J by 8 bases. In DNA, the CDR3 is TGTGCCACCAGCAAGGGACAGGGGTTCGAAAAACTGTTTTTT. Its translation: CATSKGQGFEKLFF.

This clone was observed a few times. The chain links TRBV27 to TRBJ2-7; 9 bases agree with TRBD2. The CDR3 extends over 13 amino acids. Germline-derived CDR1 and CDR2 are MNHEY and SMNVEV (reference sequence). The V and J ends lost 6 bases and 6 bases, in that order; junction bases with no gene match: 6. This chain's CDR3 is CASSRGRAFEQYF. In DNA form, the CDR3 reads TGTGCCAGCAGCCGCGGGAGGGCCTTCGAGCAGTACTTC.

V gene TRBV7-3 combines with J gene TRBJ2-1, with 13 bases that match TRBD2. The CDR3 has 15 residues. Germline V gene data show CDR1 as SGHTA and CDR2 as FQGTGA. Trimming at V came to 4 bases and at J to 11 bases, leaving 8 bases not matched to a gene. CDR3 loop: CASSSAGLAGIQQFF. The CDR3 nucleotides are TGTGCCAGCAGCTCAGCGGGACTAGCGGGGATACAGCAGTTCTTC.

For the CDR3, the DNA is TGTGCCAGCAGCCAGACTAGCGGGAGCACAGATACGCAGTATTTT. It encodes CASSQTSGSTDTQYF. The chain recombines TRBV7-9 with TRBJ2-3; 10 bases fit TRBD2. Germline CDR1 reads SEHNR; CDR2 reads FQNEAQ (reference sequence). The CDR3 sequence is 15 residues long. V lost 5 bases and J lost 0; bases outside the gene matches: 2.

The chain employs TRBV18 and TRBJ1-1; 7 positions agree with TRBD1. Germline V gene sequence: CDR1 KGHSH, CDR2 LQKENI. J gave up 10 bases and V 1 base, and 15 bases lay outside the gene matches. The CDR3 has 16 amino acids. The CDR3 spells CASSPQGQIGNEGAFF. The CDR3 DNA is TGTGCCAGCTCACCACAGGGACAGATCGGTAATGAAGGAGCTTTCTTT.

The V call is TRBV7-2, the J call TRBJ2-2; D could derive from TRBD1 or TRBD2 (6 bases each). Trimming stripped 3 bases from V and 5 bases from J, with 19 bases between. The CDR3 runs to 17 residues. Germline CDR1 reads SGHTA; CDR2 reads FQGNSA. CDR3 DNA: TGTGCCAGCAGCTTGAGGAGGGGGGTCCAGACTACCGGGGAGCTGTTTTTT. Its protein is CASSLRRGVQTTGELFF.

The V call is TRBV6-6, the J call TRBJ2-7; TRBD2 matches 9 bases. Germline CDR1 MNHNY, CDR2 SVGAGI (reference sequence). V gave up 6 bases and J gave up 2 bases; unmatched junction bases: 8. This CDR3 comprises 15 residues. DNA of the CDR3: TGTGCCAGCAGGGGAGACAGGACTAGCGCCTACGAGCAGTACTTC. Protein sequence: CASRGDRTSAYEQYF.

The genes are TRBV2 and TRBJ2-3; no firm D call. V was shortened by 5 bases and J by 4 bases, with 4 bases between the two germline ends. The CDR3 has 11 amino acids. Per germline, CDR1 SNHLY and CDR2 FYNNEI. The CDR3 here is CASSISDTQYF. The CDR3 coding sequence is TGTGCCAGCAGTATTTCAGATACGCAGTATTTT.

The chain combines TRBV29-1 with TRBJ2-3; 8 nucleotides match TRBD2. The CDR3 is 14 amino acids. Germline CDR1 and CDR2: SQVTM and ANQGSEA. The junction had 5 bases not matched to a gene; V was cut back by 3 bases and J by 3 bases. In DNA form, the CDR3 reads TGCAGCGTTGAGGTCGCGGGAGGTACAGATACGCAGTATTTT. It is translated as CSVEVAGGTDTQYF.